This T cell receptor (beta chain) was sequenced in a study of T cell clonotyping in hematopoietic cell transplantation. Overall study context: Recipient samples before transplant were obtained post-cytoreduction.

Data came from immunoSEQ multiplex PCR; TCRdb stores just in-frame clones and leaves some out. The data show more than 40,000 clones, about 85% seen once. As for time point: recipient sample about 28 days before transplant, after cytoreduction. Study-wide results and limits: Without cell sorting, CD4 versus CD8 contributions remain unresolved. Recipient TCR diversity dropped after transplant; expanded clonotypes rose from day 30 to 180. Few recipient clonotypes overlapped donors; over 95% were de novo at given depth.

Worth noting for this clone: Its antigen is unidentified.

Germline V gives CDR1 GTSNPN, CDR2 SVGIG (reference sequence). V was cut by 5 bases and J by 5 bases, with 12 bases left in between. The CDR3 has 13 amino acids. This receptor was obtained from a man aged 55 to 69 with acute myeloid leukemia. Some clones in this sample may be carry-over from other donors' samples. The chain couples TRBV30 to TRBJ1-4; D is ambiguous. The starting material was peripheral blood mononuclear cells, obtained before stem cell transplant. The CDR3 sequence is CAWDQTQNEKLFF. In DNA form, the CDR3 reads TGTGCCTGGGATCAGACCCAAAATGAAAAACTGTTTTTT.